The sequence of this T cell receptor beta chain was determined in a study of T-cell memory formation after mild COVID-19. TCRdb passed the 5' RACE reads through MiXCR, listing each CDR3 protein once. The data hold 250,000 to 300,000 distinct CDR3 sequences, with about 16% observed a single time. Between the trimmed V and J ends, which lost 0 bases and 6 bases, there was a span of 9 bases. Looked up from germline, CDR1 is LGHDT and CDR2 is YNNKEL (reference sequence). This CDR3 has 15 amino acids. This chain joins TRBV3-1 and TRBJ1-6; D ambiguous. The sequenced sample consisted of PBMCs or a T cell subset sorted from them (not recorded which). This receptor was identified in a man aged 18 to 30 who had mild COVID-19 (a few samples of this study predate the infection). Cell type and time point are not known. The CDR3 bases are TGTGCCAGCAGCCAAGAGCCTAGATTTAATTCACCCCTCCACTTT. Protein: CASSQEPRFNSPLHF.